Listed here are 25 T cell receptor beta chains from one sample, sequenced in a study of blood T cell repertoires in COVID-19 (TCRdb year 2020). Libraries came from the immunoSEQ multiplex PCR assay. The immuneACCESS repertoire file appears here via TCRdb, limited to in-frame rearrangements. These files lack a portion of the clones; in checked studies, under half of the deficit traces to unresolved V genes, and the cause of the others is not known. The sample contains approximately 240,000 clones, approximately 79% of them found a single time. Of the sample, about 4% is held by the ten largest clones. Sequencing used peripheral blood. Source of these receptors: a middle-aged woman with active or convalescent COVID-19.

The chain uses TRBV29-1 and TRBJ2-6; D remains ambiguous. V gave up 4 bases and J gave up 0 bases, with 16 bases separating them. CDR3 length: 17 amino acids. The germline CDR1 and CDR2 sequences are SQVTM and ANQGSEA. The CDR3 spells CSVALLQVYSGANVLTF. The CDR3 coding sequence is TGCAGCGTTGCCCTACTTCAGGTCTACTCTGGGGCCAACGTCCTGACTTTC.

J is TRBJ2-3 and V is TRBV5-1, with 7 bases identical to TRBD2. Germline V lookup: CDR1 SGHRS, CDR2 YFSETQ. The CDR3 has 15 amino acids. Trimming took 4 bases from V and 2 from J; bases not matched to a gene: 7. CDR3 protein: CASSVVSGATDTQYF. CDR3 in DNA: TGCGCCAGCAGCGTAGTAAGCGGGGCCACAGATACGCAGTATTTT.

This chain uses TRBV7-2 with TRBJ2-7; D is undetermined. The CDR3 consists of 13 residues. Germline values: CDR1 SGHTA, CDR2 FQGNSA. The germline V and J ends were trimmed by 0 bases and 6 bases, with 9 bases remaining between them. The CDR3 region has the DNA TGTGCCAGCAGCTTAGCCAGGATCTCCGAGCAGTACGTC. Translating it yields CASSLARISEQYV.

This sequence joins TRBV6-1 and TRBJ1-2; tentative D call: TRBD1 (5 bases). The CDR3 totals 13 residues. V was clipped by 1 base and J by 4 bases, with 7 bases between them. Germline loops: CDR1 MNHNS, CDR2 SASEGT. The CDR3 sequence: CASSEGGVYGYTF. Written as DNA, the CDR3 is TGTGCCAGCAGTGAAGGGGGGGTCTATGGCTACACCTTC.

The chain carries TRBV6-2 or TRBV6-3 and TRBJ2-7; 10 nucleotides align to TRBD1. CDR1 and CDR2 from the germline V gene are MNHEY and SVGEGT. This CDR3 has 19 residues. Trimming at V came to 0 bases and at J to 7 bases, leaving 18 bases not matched to a gene. The CDR3 nucleotides read TGTGCCAGCAGTTACTCATCCTCGGGACAGGGGTTTCGTCGCCGGGAGCAGTACGTC. Translation: CASSYSSSGQGFRRREQYV.

This chain joins TRBV6-1 and TRBJ1-4, with D possibly matching TRBD1 (6 bases). V dropped 2 bases and J dropped 5 bases, with 12 bases sitting between them. Germline V gene lookup returns CDR1 MNHNS and CDR2 SASEGT. This CDR3 comprises 15 residues. CDR3 loop: CASSETPGENEKLFF. The CDR3 region has the DNA TGTGCCAGCAGTGAAACGCCAGGGGAGAATGAAAAACTGTTTTTT.

The chain recombines TRBV12-5 with TRBJ1-3; 9 nucleotides agree with TRBD1. The CDR3 loop spans 17 amino acids. The ends lost 2 bases at V and 7 bases at J; junction bases unmatched: 12. Germline assignment: CDR1 LGHNT and CDR2 FRNRAP. The CDR3 sequence is CASGLSYRGPLGNTIYF. DNA of the CDR3: TGTGCTAGTGGTTTGTCCTACAGGGGGCCGCTAGGGAACACCATATATTTT.

This clone showed up just once. The CDR3, as DNA: TGTGCCAGCAGCTTGGACAGCAAGGCAACTAATGAAAAACTGTTTTTT. Residues: CASSLDSKATNEKLFF. The rearrangement uses TRBV13 and TRBJ1-4, with D possibly TRBD1 on 6 matching bases. CDR1 is PRHDT and CDR2 is FYEKMQ in the germline V gene (reference sequence). Trimming pared 3 bases from V and 0 bases from J, leaving 11 bases between. The CDR3 runs to 16 residues.

The chain recombines TRBV9 with TRBJ1-6, with no clear D. V was pared by 4 bases and J by 0 bases, with 17 bases between. CDR1 SGDLS and CDR2 YYNGEE come from the germline V gene. This CDR3 spans 18 amino acids. The CDR3 DNA reads as TGTGCCAGCAGCTCCCGAAGGGAGGCATACTCCTATAATTCACCCCTCCACTTT. This gives the protein CASSSRREAYSYNSPLHF.

The J gene is TRBJ1-5, the V gene TRBV6-2 or TRBV6-3, with 7 bases that match TRBD1. The CDR3 contains 14 residues. V dropped 5 bases and J dropped 6; count of bases not matched to a gene: 7. The V gene's germline CDR1 is MNHEY and CDR2 SVGEGT. This CDR3 reads CASSPTGASQPQHF. The CDR3 DNA is TGTGCCAGCAGTCCCACAGGGGCTAGTCAGCCCCAGCATTTT.

This clone was counted a single time. The chain has TRBV7-9 and TRBJ1-4, with 8 bases fitting TRBD1. CDR3 length: 16 residues. The V gene's germline CDR1 is SEHNR and CDR2 FQNEAQ (reference sequence). Unmatched junction bases numbered 13, after V lost 5 bases and J lost 8 bases. CDR3 coding DNA: TGTGCCAGCAGCCCACCAAACCAGGGGGCAGGGGAAAAACTGTTTTTT. Encoded protein: CASSPPNQGAGEKLFF.

This clone was detected many times. The rearrangement uses TRBV7-3 and TRBJ2-1; TRBD1 is a possible D gene (5 bases). The CDR3 extends over 16 amino acids. Trimming pared 1 base from V and 5 bases from J, leaving 15 bases between. Germline CDR1 SGHTA, CDR2 FQGTGA. The CDR3 nucleotides are TGTGCCAGCAGCTTAATGGGTGGGGCCAGCCACAATGAGCAGTTCTTC. It encodes CASSLMGGASHNEQFF.

This clone was found many times. V gene TRBV28 combines with J gene TRBJ1-3; the match to TRBD1 covers 12 bases. Looked up from germline, CDR1 is MDHEN and CDR2 is SYDVKM. The CDR3 runs to 15 residues. V gave up 4 bases and J gave up 6 bases; unmatched junction bases: 4. The CDR3 reads CASSSGQGAENTIYF. CDR3 nucleotide sequence: TGTGCCAGCAGTTCGGGACAGGGGGCGGAAAACACCATATATTTT.

The CDR3: CASSLGWGEDTEAFF. CDR3 DNA: TGCGCCAGCAGCTTGGGATGGGGCGAGGACACTGAAGCTTTCTTT. This rearrangement joins TRBV5-1 to TRBJ1-1, with D tentatively TRBD1 (5 bases). Trimming cost V 0 bases and J 3 bases, with 12 bases left between them. There are 15 residues in the CDR3. The germline CDR1 and CDR2 sequences are SGHRS and YFSETQ.

This rearrangement joins TRBV27 to TRBJ1-2; maybe TRBD1 (6 bases). V was pared by 2 bases and J by 4 bases, with 11 bases between. The CDR3 consists of 14 residues. The germline V gene encodes CDR1 MNHEY and CDR2 SMNVEV (reference sequence). For the CDR3, the DNA is TGTGCCAGCAGTTTAGGGGGCGCTCTCTATGGCTACACCTTC. Translation gives CASSLGGALYGYTF.

The chain carries TRBV5-8 and TRBJ1-2, with a weak D call TRBD1 (5 bases). The CDR3 contains 15 residues. Germline lookup yields CDR1 SGHTS and CDR2 YDEGEE. V gave up 3 bases and J gave up 4 bases, with 16 bases separating them. CDR3 sequence reads: CASSSPSRDGYGYTF. The CDR3 nucleotides are TGTGCCAGCAGCTCACCCAGCAGGGATGGCTATGGCTACACCTTC.

On this clone: At one end the junction does not follow the germline gene, possibly because of a read error. At the DNA level, this CDR3 is encoded by other sequences in the same sample as well. This chain connects TRBV7-7 to TRBJ2-3; TRBD2 might be the D (7 bases). The CDR3 totals 15 residues. Germline loops: CDR1 SSHAT, CDR2 FNYEAQ (reference sequence). Here the CDR3 DNA reads TGTGCTAGCAGCTTAAGGGGGGGCGGCACAGATACGCAGTATTTT. It translates to CASSLRGGGTDTQYF. Combining the CDR3 with reference TRBV7-7 and TRBJ2-3 gives the whole variable domain GAGVSQSPRYKVTKRGQDVTLRCDPISSHATLYWYQQALGQGPEFLTYFNYEAQPDKSGLPSDRFSAERPEGSISTLTIQRTEQRDSAMYRCASSLRGGGTDTQYFGPGTRLTVL.

The genes are TRBV25-1 and TRBJ1-1; D unresolved. From germline, CDR1 is MGHDK and CDR2 SYGVNS. CDR3 size: 11 residues. The V gene lost 4 bases and the J gene lost 6 bases, with 6 bases spanning the gap. In DNA form, the CDR3 reads TGTGCCAGCAGTGGAGGGCCTGAAGCTTTCTTT. Protein: CASSGGPEAFF. Together with reference TRBV25-1 and TRBJ1-1, the CDR3 gives the full variable domain: EADIYQTPRYLVIGTGKKITLECSQTMGHDKMYWYQQDPGMELHLIHYSYGVNSTEKGDLSSESTVSRIRTEHFPLTLESARPSHTSQYLCASSGGPEAFFGQGTRLTVV.

This chain uses TRBV7-9 with TRBJ1-2; D ambiguous. CDR1 and CDR2 (germline): SEHNR, FQNEAQ (reference sequence). The CDR3 contains 13 residues. With 1 base removed from V and 8 bases from J, the gap between germline ends came to 11 bases. CDR3 sequence (DNA): TGTGCCAGCAGCTTAGACGGTACCTGGGGCTACACCTTC. Its protein product is CASSLDGTWGYTF.

The rearrangement links TRBV7-8 to TRBJ2-1, with 7 bases matching TRBD1. Germline CDR1 and CDR2: SGHVS and FQNEAQ. The CDR3 loop spans 15 amino acids. Unmatched junction bases numbered 10, after V lost 5 bases and J lost 6 bases. The CDR3 reads CASSIRDSRTNEQFF. Here the CDR3 DNA reads TGTGCCAGCAGCATCCGGGACAGCCGAACCAATGAGCAGTTCTTC.

The V and J genes are TRBV27 and TRBJ1-3, with TRBD1 matching over 7 bases. Germline V gene data show CDR1 as MNHEY and CDR2 as SMNVEV (reference sequence). The V gene end was trimmed by 5 bases and the J gene end by 0 bases; junction bases not matched to a gene: 10. The CDR3 spans 17 residues. The CDR3 DNA reads TGTGCCAGCAGTCCAAGAAGACAGGGCAACTCTGGAAACACCATATATTTT. This codes for CASSPRRQGNSGNTIYF.

The genes are TRBV2 and TRBJ1-2; 7 bases are a match to TRBD1. The V and J ends lost 6 bases and 8 bases, in that order; junction bases with no gene match: 6. The germline CDR1 and CDR2 sequences are SNHLY and FYNNEI. This CDR3 spans 12 amino acids. CDR3 bases: TGTGCCAGCAGCACAGGGGTGGCGGGCTACACCTTC. Its protein is CASSTGVAGYTF. The whole variable domain, remainder taken from reference TRBV2 and TRBJ1-2, is EPEVTQTPSHQVTQMGQEVILRCVPISNHLYFYWYRQILGQKVEFLVSFYNNEISEKSEIFDDQFSVERPDGSNFTLKIRSTKLEDSAMYFCASSTGVAGYTFGSGTRLTVV.

This sequence joins TRBV7-2 and TRBJ2-7; D call uncertain. This CDR3 spans 13 amino acids. In germline, CDR1 is SGHTA, CDR2 FQGNSA. V lost 1 base and J lost 7, with 11 bases in between. CDR3 sequence (DNA): TGTGCCAGCAGCTTAGGTGGCCCCGGGGAGCAGTACGTC. Amino acids: CASSLGGPGEQYV.

The chain joins TRBV12-3 or TRBV12-4 to TRBJ1-2; D uncertain. The CDR3 contains 12 residues. Trimming took off 3 bases at V and 8 bases at J, with 10 bases between the two ends. In nucleotides, the CDR3 is TGTGCCAGCAGTTTGACTGGTTTCGGCTACACCTTC. Translating it yields CASSLTGFGYTF.

This sequence joins TRBV18 and TRBJ1-5; tentatively, D is TRBD1 (5 bases). With 6 bases removed from V and 6 bases from J, the gap between germline ends came to 15 bases. This CDR3 is 14 amino acids long. Germline V gives CDR1 KGHSH, CDR2 LQKENI. CDR3 in DNA: TGTGCCAGCTCTCCGGACATCCTCGCTCAGCCCCAGCATTTT. Translation gives CASSPDILAQPQHF.